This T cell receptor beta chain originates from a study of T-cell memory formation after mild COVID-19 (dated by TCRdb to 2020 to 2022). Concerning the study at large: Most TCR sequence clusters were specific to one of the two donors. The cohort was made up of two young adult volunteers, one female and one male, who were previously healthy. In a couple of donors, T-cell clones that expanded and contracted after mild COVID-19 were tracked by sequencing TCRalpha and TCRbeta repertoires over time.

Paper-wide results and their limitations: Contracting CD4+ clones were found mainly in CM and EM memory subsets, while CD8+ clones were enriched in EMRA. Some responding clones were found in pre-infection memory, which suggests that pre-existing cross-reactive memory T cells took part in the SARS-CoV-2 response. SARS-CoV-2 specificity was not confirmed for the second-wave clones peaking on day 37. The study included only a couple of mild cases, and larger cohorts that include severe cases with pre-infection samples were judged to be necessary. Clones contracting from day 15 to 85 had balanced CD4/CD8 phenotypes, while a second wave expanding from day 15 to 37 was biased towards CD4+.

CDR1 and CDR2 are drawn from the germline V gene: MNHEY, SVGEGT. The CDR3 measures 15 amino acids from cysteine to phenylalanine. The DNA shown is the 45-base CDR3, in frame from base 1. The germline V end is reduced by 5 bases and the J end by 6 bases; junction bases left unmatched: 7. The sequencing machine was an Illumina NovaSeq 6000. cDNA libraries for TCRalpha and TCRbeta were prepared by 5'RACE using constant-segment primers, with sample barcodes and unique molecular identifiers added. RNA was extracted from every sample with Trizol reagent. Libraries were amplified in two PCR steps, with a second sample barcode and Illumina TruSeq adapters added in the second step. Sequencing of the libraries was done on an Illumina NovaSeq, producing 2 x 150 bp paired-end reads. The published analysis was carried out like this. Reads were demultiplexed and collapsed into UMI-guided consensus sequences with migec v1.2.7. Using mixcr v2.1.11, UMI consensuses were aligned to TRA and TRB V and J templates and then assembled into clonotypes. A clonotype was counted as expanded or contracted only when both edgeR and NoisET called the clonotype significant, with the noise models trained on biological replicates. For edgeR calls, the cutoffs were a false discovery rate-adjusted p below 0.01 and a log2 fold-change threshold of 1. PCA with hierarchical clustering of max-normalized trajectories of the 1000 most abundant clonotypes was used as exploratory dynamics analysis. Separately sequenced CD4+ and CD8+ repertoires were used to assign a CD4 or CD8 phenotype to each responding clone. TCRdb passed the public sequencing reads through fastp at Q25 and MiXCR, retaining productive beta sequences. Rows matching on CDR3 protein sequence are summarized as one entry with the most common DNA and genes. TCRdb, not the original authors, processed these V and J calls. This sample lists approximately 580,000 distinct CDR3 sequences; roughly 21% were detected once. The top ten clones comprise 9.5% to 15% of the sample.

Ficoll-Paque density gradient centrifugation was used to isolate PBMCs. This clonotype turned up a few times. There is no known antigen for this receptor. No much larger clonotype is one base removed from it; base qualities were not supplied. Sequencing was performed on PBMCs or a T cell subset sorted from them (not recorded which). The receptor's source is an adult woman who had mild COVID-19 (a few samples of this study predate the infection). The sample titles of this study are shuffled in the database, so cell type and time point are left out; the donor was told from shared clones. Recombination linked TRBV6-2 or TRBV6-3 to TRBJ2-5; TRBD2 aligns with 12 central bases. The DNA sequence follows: TGTGCCAGCAGTCGACTAGCGGGGGAAATAAAGACCCAGTACTTC. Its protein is CASSRLAGEIKTQYF.